The clone carrying this TCR beta chain was picked up a small number of times. No antigen is known for it. The V segment lost 6 bases and the J segment 2 bases; nucleotides outside the gene matches: 5. In germline, CDR1 is SGHVS, CDR2 FQNEAQ. CDR3 length: 14 amino acids. This sample stems from a study of response to subunit inactivated influenza vaccine. TCRdb independently ran MiXCR on the RT-PCR reads; one entry per CDR3 protein. This sample has around 710,000 distinct CDR3 sequences, with about 15% found just once. Study-wide results and limits: The study's authors posited that every seasonal influenza vaccination enlists few new T cells.

Sequenced here: PBMCs from blood, sampled approximately 15 days before vaccination. The sequence came from a man in his forties or fifties who received an inactivated influenza vaccine. This chain uses TRBV7-8 with TRBJ2-3, with 7 nucleotides matching TRBD1. Here the CDR3 reads CASRSTGVTDTQYF. CDR3 coding DNA: TGTGCCAGCAGATCCACAGGGGTCACAGATACGCAGTATTTT.